The clone carrying this T cell receptor beta chain was seen at least ten times. The antigen remains undetermined. This entry is derived from a study of CD8 T cells in ankylosing spondylitis. Study-wide points: A CD8+ phenotype characterized the disease-linked clones, which were relatively rare in peripheral blood. In ankylosing spondylitis blood, a motif of roughly eight highly homologous TCR beta variants appeared characteristic. The authors reported significant enrichment of disease-linked clones in matched ankylosing spondylitis synovial fluid.

By quantitative 5'-RACE with molecular barcodes, the TCR beta libraries were made. TCRdb redid the calling of the 5' RACE reads with MiXCR, one entry per CDR3 protein. The sample includes 100,000 to 150,000 distinct CDR3 sequences, about 6.4% of them seen just once. Germline V gene sequence: CDR1 DFQATT, CDR2 SNEGSKA (reference sequence). The CDR3 sequence is 15 residues long. V lost 0 bases, J lost 5 bases, and 16 bases lay in between. The source material was blood, either unsorted or a sorted T cell fraction (not recorded which). The TCR comes from a male donor with ankylosing spondylitis or in good health (not recorded which). The rearrangement links TRBV20-1 to TRBJ2-5; a weak D match, TRBD1 (5 bases). CDR3 in DNA: TGCAGTGCTAGAGATATTAAGGGGTTCGGGGAGACCCAGTACTTC. Residues: CSARDIKGFGETQYF.